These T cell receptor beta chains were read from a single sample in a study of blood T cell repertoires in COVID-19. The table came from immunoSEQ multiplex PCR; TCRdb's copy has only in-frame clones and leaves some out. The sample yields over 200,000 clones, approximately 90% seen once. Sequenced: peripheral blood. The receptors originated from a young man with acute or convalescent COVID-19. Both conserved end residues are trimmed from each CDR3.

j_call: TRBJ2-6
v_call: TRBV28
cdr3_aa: ASRRQGTRGANVLT

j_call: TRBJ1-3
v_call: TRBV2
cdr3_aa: ASAYAPRSPGNTIY

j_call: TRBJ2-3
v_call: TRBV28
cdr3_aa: ASVKSSSRARDTQY

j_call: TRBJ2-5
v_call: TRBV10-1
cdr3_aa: ASSRGLAGGPRQETQY

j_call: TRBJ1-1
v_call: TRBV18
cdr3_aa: ASSRVRALEGAPTEAF

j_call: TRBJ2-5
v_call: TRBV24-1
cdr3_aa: ATSDLQNDRGSRETQY

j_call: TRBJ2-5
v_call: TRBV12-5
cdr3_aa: ASGLWDRGQETQY

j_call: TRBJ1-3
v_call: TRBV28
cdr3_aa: ASSPYRDGNTIY

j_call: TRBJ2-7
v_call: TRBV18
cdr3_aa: ASSPGQGSYEQY

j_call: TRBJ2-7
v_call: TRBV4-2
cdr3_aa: ASSLRLAGVYEQY

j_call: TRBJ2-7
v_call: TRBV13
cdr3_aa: ASSLGDEQY

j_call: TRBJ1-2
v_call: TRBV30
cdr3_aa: AWWVGGDYGYT

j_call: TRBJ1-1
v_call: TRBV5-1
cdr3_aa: ASSSNQARLMNTEAF

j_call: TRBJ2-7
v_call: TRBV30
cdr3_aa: AWTRGLAGLTYEQY

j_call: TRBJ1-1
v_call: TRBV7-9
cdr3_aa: ASSSLQGNTEAF

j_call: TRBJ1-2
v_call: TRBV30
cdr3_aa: AWMGRDSYGYT

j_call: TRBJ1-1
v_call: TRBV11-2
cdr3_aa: ASSLPVPEAF

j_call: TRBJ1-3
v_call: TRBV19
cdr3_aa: ASASGSARGNTIY

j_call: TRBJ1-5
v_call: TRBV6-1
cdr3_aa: ASSEARSAGNQPQH

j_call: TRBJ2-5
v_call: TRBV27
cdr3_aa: ASSWGLAGGVETQY

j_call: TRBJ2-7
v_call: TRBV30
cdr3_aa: AWSRIKREGDEQY

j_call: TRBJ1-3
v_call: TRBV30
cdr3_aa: AWSPGFGNTIY

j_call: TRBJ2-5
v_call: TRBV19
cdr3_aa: ASSTPGGQETQY

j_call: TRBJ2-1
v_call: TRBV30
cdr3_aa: AWKAGGRNEQF

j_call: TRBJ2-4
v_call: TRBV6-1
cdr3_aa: ASSEAGQGAWNIQY

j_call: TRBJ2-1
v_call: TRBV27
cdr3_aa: ASSVQGAPYNEQF

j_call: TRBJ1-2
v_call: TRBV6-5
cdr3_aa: ASSLGPRGGYT